This T cell receptor (beta chain) was sequenced during a study of regulatory T cells in long-lasting Graves disease. Study-level findings and limits: TRBV28, TRBJ1-2 and TRBJ2-5 emerged as the favored segments in persistent disease.

As to time point: newly diagnosed GD, antithyroid drugs for less than 3 months. Construction of the TCR library relied on RNA isolated from PBMCs. To note about this clonotype: Its specificity is unknown.

The V end lost 0 bases, the J end lost 10 bases, and 16 bases lay between the germline ends. Looked up from germline, CDR1 is SGHVS and CDR2 is FNYEAQ. The CDR3 is made up of 15 amino acids. The TCR beta library used iRepertoire HTBI primers with Arm-PCR amplification of CDR3. MiXCR was run by TCRdb on the multiplex PCR reads, yielding one entry per CDR3 protein. The sample lists almost 450,000 distinct CDR3 sequences, roughly 15% occurring once. These data also featured in a second study, about T cells in Graves' hyperthyroidism and ophthalmopathy. From that second work: Those patients with uncontrolled infection, other autoimmune disease, pregnancy or lactation were excluded.

Sample: peripheral blood mononuclear cells (PBMCs), taken at new diagnosis, from a patient treated with antithyroid drugs. The sequence was collected from a woman younger than 45 with Graves disease. The chain joins TRBV7-6 to TRBJ2-1; D is perhaps TRBD2 (6 bases). CDR3 protein: CASSLAEPSAYEQFF. CDR3 nucleotides: TGTGCCAGCAGCTTAGCGGAGCCTAGCGCCTACGAGCAGTTCTTC.